This T cell receptor beta chain was found in a study of radiotherapy plus CTLA-4 blockade in lung cancer. On the study more broadly: Disease control was present in more than 25% of patients, and objective responses in around 18%.

This CDR3 region has 16 residues. Germline CDR1 reads KGHSH; CDR2 reads LQKENI. Deletions cut 4 bases from V and 1 base from J, with 14 bases between. The table came from immunoSEQ multiplex PCR; TCRdb's copy has only in-frame clones and leaves some out. The repertoire holds over 100,000 clones, with over 65% as singletons. This receptor was taken from a human donor with non-small cell lung cancer that progressed on radiotherapy plus ipilimumab. Some clones in this sample may be carry-over from other donors' samples. The rearrangement uses TRBV18 and TRBJ1-3, with D unclear. The sample in question was peripheral blood, obtained from a patient treated with radiotherapy plus ipilimumab. The CDR3 DNA is TGTGCCAGCTCACTGGGCCGACTGGATTCTGGAAACACCATATATTTT. The encoded protein is CASSLGRLDSGNTIYF.